The 17 T cell receptor beta chains below come from one sample, sequenced in a study of T cell responses to AZD1222 COVID-19 vaccine. Profiled with immunoSEQ multiplex PCR; TCRdb holds only in-frame clones, not every one. This sample has about 200,000 clones, with roughly 92% found just once. The sequenced sample was peripheral blood, obtained 28 days after the second AZD1222 dose. These receptors all come from an adult who received the AZD1222 COVID-19 vaccine.

The chain employs TRBV7-9 and TRBJ1-2, with 9 positions matching TRBD1. CDR1 SEHNR and CDR2 FQNEAQ come from the germline V gene (reference sequence). The CDR3 has 15 amino acids. Germline trimming cut 10 bases from V and 6 bases from J; bases unmatched to any gene: 15. CDR3 nucleotides: TGTGCCATCGCCCCGGGGACAGGGATCCGGGATGGCTACACCTTC. This translates into CAIAPGTGIRDGYTF.

The chain carries TRBV5-6 and TRBJ1-5, with 7 bases identical to TRBD1. The germline V gene encodes CDR1 SGHDT and CDR2 YYEEEE. V lost 6 bases, J lost 6 bases, and 3 bases stayed unmatched. CDR3 length: 12 residues. The CDR3, as DNA: TGTGCCAGCAACAGGGGCGGTCAGCCCCAGCATTTT. Translation gives CASNRGGQPQHF.

The V and J genes are TRBV19 and TRBJ1-1; the D is unclear. Trimming removed 0 bases from V and 1 base from J, with 9 bases in between. In germline, CDR1 is LNHDA, CDR2 SQIVND (reference sequence). CDR3 size: 15 residues. CDR3 loop: CASSIDATWNTEAFF. As DNA, the CDR3 is TGTGCCAGTAGTATAGACGCAACCTGGAACACTGAAGCTTTCTTT.

The CDR3 reads CASKAGGTEAFF. The DNA of the CDR3 is TGTGCCAGCAAGGCTGGTGGTACTGAAGCTTTCTTT. The gene calls are TRBV6-5 and TRBJ1-1, with D hard to call. This CDR3 spans 12 amino acids. Trimming took 7 bases from V and 5 from J, leaving 11 bases between them. CDR1 MNHEY and CDR2 SVGAGI come from the germline V gene.

The CDR3, as DNA: TGTGCCAGCGAGGCGCGGGGGACTCCCTATGGCTACACCTTC. Translation: CASEARGTPYGYTF. The chain joins TRBV6-6 to TRBJ1-2, with D perhaps TRBD1 (5 bases). V was trimmed by 8 bases and J by 4 bases, leaving 17 bases between them. CDR1 and CDR2 from the germline V gene are MNHNY and SVGAGI (reference sequence). The CDR3 length is 14 residues.

The genes are TRBV27 and TRBJ2-3; D is undetermined. The V end was cut by 0 bases, the J end by 1 base, with 5 bases between. The germline V gene has CDR1 MNHEY and CDR2 SMNVEV (reference sequence). The CDR3 is 14 amino acids. In nucleotides, the CDR3 is TGTGCCAGCAGTTTATCAGGAGGCACAGATACGCAGTATTTT. Its protein product is CASSLSGGTDTQYF.

The rearrangement joins TRBV19 to TRBJ1-5; D gene unclear. The germline V and J ends were trimmed by 6 bases and 6 bases, with 15 bases remaining between them. Looked up from germline, CDR1 is LNHDA and CDR2 is SQIVND (reference sequence). The CDR3 is 14 residues long. The CDR3 DNA sequence: TGTGCCAGTAGCCTAGAAGGGATCAGTCAGCCCCAGCATTTT. It encodes CASSLEGISQPQHF.

This sequence joins TRBV7-9 and TRBJ1-4; D gene unclear. Between the trimmed V and J ends, which lost 4 bases and 5 bases, there was a span of 20 bases. The CDR3 contains 17 residues. Germline-derived CDR1 and CDR2 are SEHNR and FQNEAQ (reference sequence). CDR3 DNA sequence: TGTGCCAGCAGCTCCCCCGGACGGACCTCGATGAATGAAAAACTGTTTTTT. Its protein is CASSSPGRTSMNEKLFF.

The J gene is TRBJ1-1, the V gene TRBV10-3; no clear D. The CDR3 extends over 15 amino acids. Trimming left V 4 bases short and J 10 bases short, with 22 bases between. Germline CDR1 and CDR2: ENHRY and SYGVKD. The DNA for the CDR3 is TGTGCCATCAGTGGGTCCCTGGATTCAGTTTTCAGAGCTTTCTTT. It translates to CAISGSLDSVFRAFF.

The V call is TRBV2, the J call TRBJ1-2; D unclear. Germline-derived CDR1 and CDR2 are SNHLY and FYNNEI. The CDR3 totals 12 residues. Deletions cut 6 bases from V and 1 base from J, with 6 bases between. The CDR3 reads CASRGNNYGYTF. CDR3 sequence (DNA): TGTGCCAGCAGGGGAAATAACTATGGCTACACCTTC.

The rearrangement links TRBV5-1 to TRBJ2-3; D not certain. Trimming removed 0 bases at V and 0 bases at J, with 8 bases between. This CDR3 contains 15 residues. The germline V gene encodes CDR1 SGHRS and CDR2 YFSETQ. CDR3 in DNA: TGCGCCAGCAGCTTGGATCACTCTAGCACAGATACGCAGTATTTT. It encodes CASSLDHSSTDTQYF.

The chain joins TRBV19 to TRBJ2-3; TRBD2 aligns across 7 bases. There are 14 residues in the CDR3. Germline CDR1 LNHDA, CDR2 SQIVND (reference sequence). V gave up 5 bases and J gave up 0 bases; unmatched junction bases: 2. CDR3 amino acids: CASSPGLSTDTQYF. CDR3 bases: TGTGCCAGTAGTCCGGGACTAAGCACAGATACGCAGTATTTT.

The chain joins TRBV15 to TRBJ2-2; tentative D call: TRBD2 (6 bases). Trimming removed 8 bases from V and 3 bases from J, with 10 bases in between. CDR1 is LNHNV, CDR2 YYDKDF, per germline (reference sequence). This CDR3 has 13 amino acids. CDR3 sequence reads: CATQGLYTGELFF. CDR3 nucleotides: TGTGCCACCCAGGGACTTTACACCGGGGAGCTGTTTTTT.

The J gene is TRBJ2-6, the V gene TRBV7-2, with D maybe TRBD1 (5 bases). The CDR3 covers 16 residues. The germline V gene encodes CDR1 SGHTA and CDR2 FQGNSA. V was trimmed by 3 bases and J by 0 bases, leaving 9 bases between them. The CDR3 DNA is TGTGCCAGCAGCTTCCAGGGCAACTCTGGGGCCAACGTCCTGACTTTC. As protein: CASSFQGNSGANVLTF.

The gene calls are TRBV10-3 and TRBJ2-2; no firm D call. Trimming took 4 bases from V and 0 from J, leaving 12 bases between them. This CDR3 is built from 16 residues. Germline lookup yields CDR1 ENHRY and CDR2 SYGVKD. The DNA of the CDR3 is TGTGCCATCAGTGGGAGTAACGTCGCGAACACCGGGGAGCTGTTTTTT. This encodes CAISGSNVANTGELFF.

This clone was seen just once. The chain joins TRBV5-5 to TRBJ1-1; D is ambiguous. Trimming pared 0 bases from V and 8 bases from J, leaving 20 bases between. CDR3 length: 16 residues. Germline assignment: CDR1 SGHKS and CDR2 YYEKEE (reference sequence). The DNA of the CDR3 is TGTGCCAGCAGCTTGGCCGATGCCTCCTGGGTCGGCGAAGCTTTCTTT. Amino acids: CASSLADASWVGEAFF.

The chain employs TRBV11-2 and TRBJ1-2, with D uncertain. The CDR3 loop spans 15 amino acids. V gave up 1 base and J gave up 0 bases, with 9 bases separating them. The germline V gene has CDR1 SGHAT and CDR2 FQNNGV. The CDR3 reads CASSLAADSNYGYTF. The CDR3 region has the DNA TGTGCCAGCAGCTTAGCAGCAGATTCTAACTATGGCTACACCTTC.